A selection of T cell receptor beta chains follows, all from one sample in a study of molecular identifiers for immune sequencing clone quantification. MiXCR, applied by TCRdb to the PCR reads, yields one record per CDR3 protein. The table has 600,000 to 650,000 distinct CDR3 sequences, 20% seen once. Sample: naive CD8+ T cells from blood, with Jurkat cell RNA spiked in. The receptors shown here come from a human donor in good health. Some libraries in this study had Jurkat cell RNA spiked in. CDR3s include the opening cysteine and the closing phenylalanine or tryptophan. A D gene is named only where the DNA matches it firmly. Rows may omit the clone size; those that give it use once, few, many or a size class.

TGTGCCAGCAGCACACTCACAGGGGCGGGCTCCTACGAGCAGTACTTC CASSTLTGAGSYEQYF TRBJ2-7 TRBD1 TRBV16 NA
TGTGCCAGCAGTTACCCCCAGGGCGGCAATGAGCAGTTCTTC CASSYPQGGNEQFF TRBJ2-1 NA TRBV6-5 many
TGTGCCAGCAGCCAAGGGTCGGGCAATGAGCAGCTCTTC CASSQGSGNEQLF TRBJ2-1 NA TRBV7-9 NA
TGTGCCAGCAGTTCGGGACAGGGGGATAATTCACCCCTCCACTTT CASSSGQGDNSPLHF TRBJ1-6 TRBD1 TRBV12-3/TRBV12-4 many
TGTGCCAGCAGCCCTAACGGGGGGTGGCAGCCCCAGCATTTT CASSPNGGWQPQHF TRBJ1-5 NA TRBV5-6 many
TGCAGCGTTGAAGGATTACAGGGCTCCTACGAGCAGTACTTC CSVEGLQGSYEQYF TRBJ2-7 NA TRBV29-1 few
TGCAGTGCTAGAGGCAGGCTAGGATACGAGCAGTACTTC CSARGRLGYEQYF TRBJ2-7 NA TRBV20-1 many
TGTGCCAGCAGTTACTCGATGTCTAGCGGAAAAGAGACCCAGTACTTC CASSYSMSSGKETQYF TRBJ2-5 TRBD2 TRBV6-2/TRBV6-3 many
TGTGCCAGCAGCTTAACGACTAGCGGGAACACCGGGGAGCTGTTTTTT CASSLTTSGNTGELFF TRBJ2-2 TRBD2 TRBV5-6 many
TGTGCCAGCAGCACAGGGGTTCAGCCCCAGCATTTT CASSTGVQPQHF TRBJ1-5 TRBD1 TRBV19 many
TGTGCCAGCAGAGATCCGGGACAAGATTACTCCTACGAGCAGTACTTC CASRDPGQDYSYEQYF TRBJ2-7 NA TRBV2 NA
TGTGCCAGCAGTTTACTGCGGATTAGCAATCAGCCCCAGCATTTT CASSLLRISNQPQHF TRBJ1-5 NA TRBV28 NA
TGTGCCAGCAGCTCCGGACAGGGCGGGCAGTACTTC CASSSGQGGQYF TRBJ2-7 TRBD1 TRBV7-6 few
TGCAGCGTTGAAGATCGTCGGGAGAGCTCTGGAAACACCATATATTTT CSVEDRRESSGNTIYF TRBJ1-3 NA TRBV29-1 many
TGTGCCAGCAGTCCCGGGACACTGCTGTATGGCTACACCTTC CASSPGTLLYGYTF TRBJ1-2 NA TRBV27 few
TGTGCCAGCAGCATGGGACTAGCGGGAGTAGAGCAGTACTTC CASSMGLAGVEQYF TRBJ2-7 TRBD2 TRBV5-5 many
TGTGCCAGCAGCCATAGAATAGCGGGAGGGCCTCGGGCAGATACGCAGTATTTT CASSHRIAGGPRADTQYF TRBJ2-3 TRBD2 TRBV3-1 NA
TGCAGTGCTAGACCTTCTCTGAGGAACACTGAAGCTTTCTTT CSARPSLRNTEAFF TRBJ1-1 NA TRBV20-1 many
TGTGCCAGCAGTAATACAGGGAATTCCGGGGAGCTGTTTTTT CASSNTGNSGELFF TRBJ2-2 NA TRBV28 many
TGTGCCAGCAGTTTAAGTATCCACGAGCAGTACTTC CASSLSIHEQYF TRBJ2-7 NA TRBV28 many
TGTGCCAGCAGTGATAACAAGAACACTGAAGCTTTCTTT CASSDNKNTEAFF TRBJ1-1 NA TRBV6-1 NA
TGTGCCAGCAGCCAAACGAGGCTGATGAACTATGGCTACACCTTC CASSQTRLMNYGYTF TRBJ1-2 NA TRBV7-8 NA
TGTGCCAGCTCTAGGGACGGACACAATGAGCAGTTCTTC CASSRDGHNEQFF TRBJ2-1 NA TRBV9 many
TGTGCCAGCAGCGTAGGGGGACTAGCGGGCAGCTCCTACGGGCAGTACTTC CASSVGGLAGSSYGQYF TRBJ2-7 TRBD2 TRBV9 NA
TGTGCCAGTAGTATAAAGGACAGGGGGACGGACACCGGGGAGCTGTTTTTT CASSIKDRGTDTGELFF TRBJ2-2 TRBD1 TRBV19 NA
TGTGCCAGCATCCGGACAGGGGCTGGAAACACCATATATTTT CASIRTGAGNTIYF TRBJ1-3 TRBD1 TRBV12-3/TRBV12-4 NA